This T cell receptor (beta chain) was profiled in a study of cytomegalovirus exposure and HLA in healthy donors. CDR1 and CDR2 (germline): SSHAT, FNYEAQ (reference sequence). The CDR3 contains 16 residues. With respect to this clone: Compared with germline, one end of the junction differs, possibly owing to a read error.

It was healthy bone marrow donors who served as donors. It was with 60 Vbeta and 13 Jbeta primers that the PCR ran. The repertoire was sequenced with immunoSEQ multiplex PCR; TCRdb's copy has only in-frame clones and lacks some. This table holds about 82,000 clones, approximately 80% found once. This receptor was identified in a man aged 45-65 years in good health and CMV-seronegative. The chain carries TRBV7-7 and TRBJ2-2, with D possibly being TRBD1 (5 bases). Specimen: PBMCs. As DNA, the CDR3 is TGTGCTAGCAGCTTGGGTCCAGGGCATGACACCGGGGAGCTGTTTTTT. It encodes CASSLGPGHDTGELFF. The full variable domain, its missing parts supplied by reference TRBV7-7 and TRBJ2-2, is GAGVSQSPRYKVTKRGQDVTLRCDPISSHATLYWYQQALGQGPEFLTYFNYEAQPDKSGLPSDRFSAERPEGSISTLTIQRTEQRDSAMYRCASSLGPGHDTGELFFGEGSRLTVL.